This T cell receptor beta chain emerged from a study of regulatory dendritic cells for organ transplantation. Study results and limitations: Of resting T cell subsets, memory CD8+ had the most alloreactive clonotypes. Memory T cells were less diverse than naive, with memory CD8+ most oligoclonal.

Clones were sequenced by immunoSEQ multiplex PCR, and TCRdb holds only the in-frame ones, with some missing. The table records 25,000 to 35,000 clones, approximately 77% of them present only once. Germline-derived CDR1 and CDR2 are SGDLS and YYNGEE. The CDR3 covers 12 residues. V dropped 3 bases and J dropped 5 bases, with 8 bases sitting between them. Concerning this clone itself: Its antigen is unidentified.

Memory T cells were CD45RO+, naive were CD45RA+, sorted by FACS. The sequenced sample consisted of naive CD8+ T cells from blood. Stated subset: CD45RA+ naive T cells. The V call is TRBV9, the J call TRBJ2-5, with no clear D. This TCR was recovered from a human donor in good health. The CDR3 loop reads CASSGMEETQYF. Written as DNA, the CDR3 is TGTGCCAGCAGCGGAATGGAGGAGACCCAGTACTTC. The entire variable domain, with the rest obtained from reference TRBV9 and TRBJ2-5, is as follows: DSGVTQTPKHLITATGQRVTLRCSPRSGDLSVYWYQQSLDQGLQFLIQYYNGEERAKGNILERFSAQQFPDLHSELNLSSLELGDSALYFCASSGMEETQYFGPGTRLLVL.